The source of this T cell receptor (beta chain) is a study of T cell responses to AZD1222 COVID-19 vaccine. Study-wide context: Whether given at about 4 or about 12 weeks, second doses were pooled. Study observations and caveats: Spike-specific TCR breadth and depth were elevated following two AZD1222 doses. Targets within unmutated variant regions were reportedly found for nearly half of spike-specific TCRs. It should be noted that donors were predominantly white British and more often female, and clonal diversity was possibly underestimated.

This CDR3 region has 15 residues. V lost 1 base to trimming and J lost 4 bases; unmatched junction nucleotides: 3. CDR1 SGHKS and CDR2 YYEKEE come from the germline V gene (reference sequence). In the case of this clone: Its antigen is unknown.

TCRdb's table, derived via immunoSEQ multiplex PCR, lists solely in-frame clones and lacks some. The sample holds 150,000 to 200,000 clones, about 92% seen once. The chain has TRBV5-5 and TRBJ1-5; 9 nucleotides match TRBD1. This material consisted of peripheral blood, taken on day 0 of AZD1222 vaccination. The sequence was obtained from an adult in good health. Written as DNA, the CDR3 is TGTGCCAGCAGCTTGTGGACAGGGGATAATCAGCCCCAGCATTTT. Residues: CASSLWTGDNQPQHF.